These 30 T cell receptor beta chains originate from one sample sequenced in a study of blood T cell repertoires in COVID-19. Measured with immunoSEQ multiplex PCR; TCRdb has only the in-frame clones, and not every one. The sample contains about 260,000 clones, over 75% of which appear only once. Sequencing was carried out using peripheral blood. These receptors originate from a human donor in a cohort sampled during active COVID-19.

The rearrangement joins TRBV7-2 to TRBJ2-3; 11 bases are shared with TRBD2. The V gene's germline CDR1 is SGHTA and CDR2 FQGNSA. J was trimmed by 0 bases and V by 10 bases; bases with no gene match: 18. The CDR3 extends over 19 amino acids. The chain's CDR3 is CAIKKKGLAVMASTDTQYF. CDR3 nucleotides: TGTGCCATTAAAAAAAAGGGACTAGCGGTAATGGCGAGCACAGATACGCAGTATTTT. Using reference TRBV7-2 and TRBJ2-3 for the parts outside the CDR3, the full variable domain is GAGVSQSPSNKVTEKGKDVELRCDPISGHTALYWYRQSLGQGLEFLIYFQGNSAPDKSGLPSDRFSAERTGGSVSTLTIQRTQQEDSAVYLCAIKKKGLAVMASTDTQYFGPGTRLTVL.

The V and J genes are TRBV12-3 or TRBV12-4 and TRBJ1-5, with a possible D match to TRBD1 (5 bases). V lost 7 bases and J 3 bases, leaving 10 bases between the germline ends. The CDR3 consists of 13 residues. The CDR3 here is CASTPRANQPQHF. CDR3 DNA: TGTGCCAGCACCCCCAGGGCCAATCAGCCCCAGCATTTT.

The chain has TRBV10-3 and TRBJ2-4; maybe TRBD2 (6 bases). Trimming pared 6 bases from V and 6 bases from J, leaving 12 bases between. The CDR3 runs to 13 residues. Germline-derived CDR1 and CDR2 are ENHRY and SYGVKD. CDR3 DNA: TGTGCCATCAGCGGGACGGAGGGAAACATTCAGTACTTC. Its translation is CAISGTEGNIQYF.

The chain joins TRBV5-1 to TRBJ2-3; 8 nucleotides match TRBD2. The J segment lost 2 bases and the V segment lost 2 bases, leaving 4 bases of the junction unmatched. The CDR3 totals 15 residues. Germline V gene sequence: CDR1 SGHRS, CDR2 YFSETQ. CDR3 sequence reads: CASSFIAGFTDTQYF. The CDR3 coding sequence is TGCGCCAGCAGCTTCATAGCGGGATTCACAGATACGCAGTATTTT.

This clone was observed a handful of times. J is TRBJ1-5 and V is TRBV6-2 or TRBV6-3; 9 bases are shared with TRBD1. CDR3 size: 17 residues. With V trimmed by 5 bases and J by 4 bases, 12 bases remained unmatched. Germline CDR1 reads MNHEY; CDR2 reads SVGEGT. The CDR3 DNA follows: TGTGCCAGCAGTAGGGGGACAGGGAGTCTTCAAAATCAGCCCCAGCATTTT. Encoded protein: CASSRGTGSLQNQPQHF.

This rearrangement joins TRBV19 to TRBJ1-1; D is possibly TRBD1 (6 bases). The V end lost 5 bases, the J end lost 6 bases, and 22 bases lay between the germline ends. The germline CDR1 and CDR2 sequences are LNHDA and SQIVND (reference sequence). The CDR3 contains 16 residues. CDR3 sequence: CASSLKRGQGGAEAFF. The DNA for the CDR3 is TGTGCCAGTAGTTTGAAACGGGGACAAGGAGGCGCTGAAGCTTTCTTT.

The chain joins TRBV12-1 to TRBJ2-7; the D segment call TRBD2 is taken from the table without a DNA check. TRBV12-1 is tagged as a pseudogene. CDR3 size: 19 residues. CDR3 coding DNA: TGTGCCAGCAGCGGGGGGGACTGGCGGGAGGGCCGACTCTTCTACGAGCAGTACTTC. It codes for CASSGGDWREGRLFYEQYF.

The CDR3 coding sequence is TGTGCCAGCTATCTCGGACAAAATGGCTACACCTTC. As protein: CASYLGQNGYTF. This chain links TRBV2 with TRBJ1-2; possibly TRBD1 for D (5 bases). The CDR3 runs to 12 residues. The V gene's germline CDR1 is SNHLY and CDR2 FYNNEI. V was shortened by 8 bases and J by 6 bases, with 13 bases between the two germline ends.

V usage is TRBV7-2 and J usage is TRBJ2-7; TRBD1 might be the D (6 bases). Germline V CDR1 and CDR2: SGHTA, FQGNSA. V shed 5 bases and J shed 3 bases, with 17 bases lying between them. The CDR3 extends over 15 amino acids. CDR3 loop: CASSARRGTNYEQYF. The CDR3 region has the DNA TGTGCCAGCAGCGCACGCAGGGGTACCAACTACGAGCAGTACTTC.

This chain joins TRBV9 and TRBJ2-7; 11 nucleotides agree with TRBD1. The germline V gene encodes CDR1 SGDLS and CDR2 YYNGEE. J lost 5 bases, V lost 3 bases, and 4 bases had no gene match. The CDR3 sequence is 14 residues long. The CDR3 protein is CASSAGQGVNEQYF. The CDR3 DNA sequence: TGTGCCAGCAGCGCGGGACAGGGGGTCAACGAGCAGTACTTC.

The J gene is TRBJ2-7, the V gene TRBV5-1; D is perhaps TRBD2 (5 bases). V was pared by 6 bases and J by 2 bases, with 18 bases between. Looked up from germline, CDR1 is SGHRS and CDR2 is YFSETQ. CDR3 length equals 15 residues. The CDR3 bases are TGCGCCAGCACCTTCGACACCGGGATCACCTACGAGCAGTACTTC. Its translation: CASTFDTGITYEQYF.

The CDR3 DNA is TGTGCCAGCAGTCGTCCTACGGGTTCCCCCTACGAGCAGTACTTC. This translates into CASSRPTGSPYEQYF. The chain couples TRBV6-2 or TRBV6-3 to TRBJ2-7; no definite D call. Germline V gene data show CDR1 as MNHEY and CDR2 as SVGEGT. The V end lost 5 bases, the J end lost 2 bases, and 16 bases lay between the germline ends. The CDR3 is made up of 15 amino acids.

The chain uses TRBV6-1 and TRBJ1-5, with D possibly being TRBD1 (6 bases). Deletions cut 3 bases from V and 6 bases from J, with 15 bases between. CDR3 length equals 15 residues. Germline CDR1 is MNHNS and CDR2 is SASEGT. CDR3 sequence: CASSEGRGVTQPQHF. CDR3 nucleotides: TGTGCCAGCAGTGAGGGCAGGGGAGTTACTCAGCCCCAGCATTTT.

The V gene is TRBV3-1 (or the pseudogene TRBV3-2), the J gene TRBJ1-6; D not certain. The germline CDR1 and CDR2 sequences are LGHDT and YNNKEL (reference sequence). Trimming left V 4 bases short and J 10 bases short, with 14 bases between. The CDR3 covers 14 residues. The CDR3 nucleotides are TGTGCCAGCAGCCCACCTTCCAGATTCTCACCCCTCCACTTT. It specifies CASSPPSRFSPLHF.

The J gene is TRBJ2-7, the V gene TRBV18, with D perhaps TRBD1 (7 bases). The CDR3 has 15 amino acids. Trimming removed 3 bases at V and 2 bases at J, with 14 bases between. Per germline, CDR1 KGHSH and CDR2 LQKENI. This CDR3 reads CASSPWQGGTYEQYF. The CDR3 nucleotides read TGTGCCAGCTCACCGTGGCAGGGGGGAACCTACGAGCAGTACTTC.

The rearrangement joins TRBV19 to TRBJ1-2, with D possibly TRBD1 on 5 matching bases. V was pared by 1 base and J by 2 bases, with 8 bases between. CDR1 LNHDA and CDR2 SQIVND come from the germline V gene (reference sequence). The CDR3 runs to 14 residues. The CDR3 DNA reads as TGTGCCAGTAGTATAGCACAGGCCAACTATGGCTACACCTTC. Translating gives CASSIAQANYGYTF.

The CDR3 protein is CASSPWTGDQPQHF. As DNA, the CDR3 is TGTGCCAGTAGTCCATGGACTGGGGATCAGCCCCAGCATTTT. The J gene is TRBJ1-5, the V gene TRBV19; the D is unclear. The germline V and J ends were trimmed by 5 bases and 5 bases, with 13 bases remaining between them. The CDR3 totals 14 residues. From germline, CDR1 is LNHDA and CDR2 SQIVND (reference sequence).

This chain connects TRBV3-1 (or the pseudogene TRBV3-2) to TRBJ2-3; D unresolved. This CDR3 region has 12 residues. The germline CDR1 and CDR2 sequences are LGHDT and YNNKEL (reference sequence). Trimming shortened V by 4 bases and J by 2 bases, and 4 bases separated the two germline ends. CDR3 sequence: CASSPFTDTQYF. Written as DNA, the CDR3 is TGTGCCAGCAGCCCTTTCACAGATACGCAGTATTTT.

This CDR3 is CASSEREAGTISSYNEQFF. For the CDR3, the DNA is TGTGCCAGCAGTGAACGGGAAGCGGGGACGATTAGCTCCTACAATGAGCAGTTCTTC. V and J are TRBV27 and TRBJ2-1; 7 nucleotides align to TRBD2. The germline V gene has CDR1 MNHEY and CDR2 SMNVEV (reference sequence). The V segment lost 5 bases and the J segment 0 bases; nucleotides outside the gene matches: 16. CDR3 length: 19 amino acids.

In nucleotides, the CDR3 is TGTGCCAGCATAGTAGAGAGCTATGGCTACACCTTC. As protein: CASIVESYGYTF. The gene calls are TRBV6-5 and TRBJ1-2; D unclear. The CDR3 is 12 residues long. V was clipped by 7 bases and J by 4 bases, with 10 bases between them. Germline-derived CDR1 and CDR2 are MNHEY and SVGAGI.

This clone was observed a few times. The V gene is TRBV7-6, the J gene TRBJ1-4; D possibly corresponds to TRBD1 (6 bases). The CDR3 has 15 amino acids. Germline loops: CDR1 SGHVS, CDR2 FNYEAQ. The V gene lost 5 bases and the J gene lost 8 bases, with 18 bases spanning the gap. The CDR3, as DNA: TGTGCCAGCAGCCTAAGCCAGGGGAATGGCGAAAAACTGTTTTTT. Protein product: CASSLSQGNGEKLFF.

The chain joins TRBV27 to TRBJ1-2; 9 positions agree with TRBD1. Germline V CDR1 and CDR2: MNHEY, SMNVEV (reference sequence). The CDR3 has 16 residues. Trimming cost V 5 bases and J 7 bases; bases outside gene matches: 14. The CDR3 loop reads CASSVGGLQGARGYTF. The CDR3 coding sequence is TGTGCCAGCAGTGTGGGGGGACTACAGGGGGCTCGTGGCTACACCTTC.

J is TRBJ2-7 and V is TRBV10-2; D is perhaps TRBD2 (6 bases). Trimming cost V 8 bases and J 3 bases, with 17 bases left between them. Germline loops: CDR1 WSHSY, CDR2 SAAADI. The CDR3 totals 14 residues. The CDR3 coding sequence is TGCGCCAGCGGGGCGGGGCTAGCTCGCTACGAGCAGTACTTC. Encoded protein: CASGAGLARYEQYF.

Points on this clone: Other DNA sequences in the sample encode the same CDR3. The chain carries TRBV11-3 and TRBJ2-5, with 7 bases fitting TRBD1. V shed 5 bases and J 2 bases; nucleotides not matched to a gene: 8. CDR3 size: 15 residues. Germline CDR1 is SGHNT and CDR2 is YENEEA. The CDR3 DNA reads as TGTGCCAGCAGCCCCGGGACAGCAAATCAAGAGACCCAGTACTTC. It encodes CASSPGTANQETQYF.

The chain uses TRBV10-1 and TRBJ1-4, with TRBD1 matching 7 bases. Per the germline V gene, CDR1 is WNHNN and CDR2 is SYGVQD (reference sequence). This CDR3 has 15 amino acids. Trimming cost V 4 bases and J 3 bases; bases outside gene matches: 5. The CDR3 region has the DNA TGCGCCAGCAGTGCCGGGACAGTGGCTAATGAAAAACTGTTTTTT. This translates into CASSAGTVANEKLFF.

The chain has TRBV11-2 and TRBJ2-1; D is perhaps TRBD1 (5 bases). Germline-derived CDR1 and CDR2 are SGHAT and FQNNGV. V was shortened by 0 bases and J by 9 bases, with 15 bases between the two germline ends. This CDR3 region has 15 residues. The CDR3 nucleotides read TGTGCCAGCAGCTTAGAATTAGGGGCCAACCTTGAGCAGTTCTTC. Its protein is CASSLELGANLEQFF.

CDR3 coding DNA: TGTGCCAGCAGGACGGGCCCGGGACAGGGCTACGAGCAGTACTTC. It encodes CASRTGPGQGYEQYF. This chain uses TRBV28 with TRBJ2-7; 9 bases fit TRBD1. Germline CDR1 and CDR2: MDHEN and SYDVKM. The CDR3 has 15 amino acids. V lost 6 bases, J lost 3 bases, and 9 bases stayed unmatched.

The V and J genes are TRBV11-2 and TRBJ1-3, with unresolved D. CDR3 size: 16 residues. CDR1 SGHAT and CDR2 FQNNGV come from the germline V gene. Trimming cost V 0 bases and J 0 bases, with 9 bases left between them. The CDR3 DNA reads TGTGCCAGCAGCTTAGATCTTATCGTCTCTGGAAACACCATATATTTT. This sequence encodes CASSLDLIVSGNTIYF.

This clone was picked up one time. CDR3 coding DNA: TGTGCCACCTCTATTCCGACAGAATACGATAGCAATCAGCCCCAGCATTTT. Protein sequence: CATSIPTEYDSNQPQHF. The gene calls are TRBV19 and TRBJ1-5, with D possibly being TRBD1 (5 bases). Germline V gene data show CDR1 as LNHDA and CDR2 as SQIVND (reference sequence). The V end was cut by 10 bases, the J end by 0 bases, with 22 bases between. This CDR3 has 17 residues.

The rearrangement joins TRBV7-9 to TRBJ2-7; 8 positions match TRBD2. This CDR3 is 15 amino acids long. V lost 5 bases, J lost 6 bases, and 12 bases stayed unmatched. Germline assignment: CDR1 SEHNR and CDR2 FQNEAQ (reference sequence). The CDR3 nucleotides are TGTGCCAGCAGCCCTACTGGAGCGGGAGTGGGCGAGCAGTACTTC. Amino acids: CASSPTGAGVGEQYF.